The 27 T cell receptor beta chains below all came from one sample that was sequenced in a study of T-cell memory formation after mild COVID-19. TCRdb reprocessed the 5' RACE reads with MiXCR, giving one entry per CDR3 protein. The table lists 290,000 or so distinct CDR3 sequences, approximately 20% of them singletons. The specimen sequenced was PBMCs or a T cell subset sorted from them (not recorded which). These TCRs come from a man between 18 and 35 years old who had mild COVID-19 (a few samples of this study predate the infection). Cell type and time point are not known.

The table lists this clonotype with a few counts. The V and J genes are TRBV6-2 or TRBV6-3 and TRBJ1-5, with D tentatively TRBD1 (5 bases). V lost 11 bases, J lost 3 bases, and 14 bases lay in between. The V gene's germline CDR1 is MNHEY and CDR2 SVGEGT. The CDR3 has 13 residues. The CDR3 region has the DNA TGTGCCGGGACGGAGGGACTCAATCAGCCCCAGCATTTT. Protein: CAGTEGLNQPQHF.

V and J are TRBV15 and TRBJ1-6, with D perhaps TRBD1 (5 bases). The V end was cut by 5 bases, the J end by 9 bases, with 14 bases between. CDR1 and CDR2 (germline): LNHNV, YYDKDF (reference sequence). This CDR3 contains 14 residues. The CDR3: CATSPQVDGSPLHF. DNA of the CDR3: TGTGCCACCAGCCCACAGGTAGATGGTTCACCCCTCCACTTT. The variable domain in full, with the rest retrieved from reference TRBV15 and TRBJ1-6, is DAMVIQNPRYQVTQFGKPVTLSCSQTLNHNVMYWYQQKSSQAPKLLFHYYDKDFNNEADTPDNFQSRRPNTSFCFLDIRSPGLGDTAMYLCATSPQVDGSPLHFGNGTRLTVT.

This clonotype was recorded a few times. The chain combines TRBV12-3 or TRBV12-4 with TRBJ1-5; D ambiguous. There are 15 residues in the CDR3. Trimming cost V 1 base and J 3 bases, with 10 bases left between them. For the CDR3, the DNA is TGTGCCAGCAGTTTAGAGCAGGCAGTCAATCAGCCCCAGCATTTT. Translating gives CASSLEQAVNQPQHF.

The CDR3 loop is CASSLRGGGTGELFF. The CDR3 nucleotides are TGTGCCAGCAGTCTGCGGGGAGGGGGGACCGGGGAGCTGTTTTTT. This chain joins TRBV12-3 or TRBV12-4 and TRBJ2-2, with D maybe TRBD2 (7 bases). The CDR3 totals 15 residues. V dropped 5 bases and J dropped 5 bases, with 15 bases sitting between them.

This sequence joins TRBV5-1 and TRBJ2-2; TRBD2 agrees at 13 bases. Trimming cost V 4 bases and J 7 bases; bases outside gene matches: 7. The CDR3 covers 16 residues. Germline-derived CDR1 and CDR2 are SGHRS and YFSETQ. For the CDR3, the DNA is TGCGCCAGCAGCGCCCGGACTAGCGGGGGAAACGGGGAGCTGTTTTTT. Protein product: CASSARTSGGNGELFF.

This clonotype was recorded at least ten times. The gene calls are TRBV28 and TRBJ1-3; D unresolved. V was pared by 5 bases and J by 2 bases, with 7 bases between. Germline lookup yields CDR1 MDHEN and CDR2 SYDVKM. The CDR3 sequence is 13 residues long. In nucleotides, the CDR3 is TGTGCCAGCAGTAACTTCGCTGGAAACACCATATATTTT. Protein sequence: CASSNFAGNTIYF. The full variable domain, in which reference TRBV28 and TRBJ1-3 provide the parts outside the CDR3, is DVKVTQSSRYLVKRTGEKVFLECVQDMDHENMFWYRQDPGLGLRLIYFSYDVKMKEKGDIPEGYSVSREKKERFSLILESASTNQTSMYLCASSNFAGNTIYFGEGSWLTVV.

This clonotype was counted between two and nine times. This chain uses TRBV27 with TRBJ2-7; unclear D gene. Trimming cost V 2 bases and J 3 bases, with 8 bases left between them. This CDR3 has 13 residues. The germline V gene encodes CDR1 MNHEY and CDR2 SMNVEV (reference sequence). This CDR3 reads CASSLSVYYEQYF. For the CDR3, the DNA is TGTGCCAGCAGTTTAAGCGTCTACTACGAGCAGTACTTC.

In this sample, this clonotype turned up a few times. The chain combines TRBV4-1 with TRBJ1-2; D is uncertain. The CDR3 loop spans 14 amino acids. CDR1 and CDR2 (germline): MGHRA, YSYEKL. Trimming shortened V by 1 base and J by 5 bases, and 11 bases separated the two germline ends. The CDR3 spells CASSQGSQRYGYTF. The CDR3 bases are TGCGCCAGCAGCCAAGGCTCTCAGAGATATGGCTACACCTTC.

This clonotype has just a few counts. This sequence joins TRBV7-6 and TRBJ2-5; 11 nucleotides match TRBD2. Germline values: CDR1 SGHVS, CDR2 FNYEAQ. V shed 6 bases, J shed 1 base, and the junction held 1 base outside the gene matches. CDR3 length equals 14 residues. Written as DNA, the CDR3 is TGTGCCAGCAGGACTAGCGGGACCCAAGAGACCCAGTACTTC. Amino acids: CASRTSGTQETQYF.

The rearrangement links TRBV5-1 to TRBJ2-5, with TRBD2 identical over 13 bases. V dropped 4 bases and J dropped 5; count of bases not matched to a gene: 11. This CDR3 is 17 amino acids long. Germline-derived CDR1 and CDR2 are SGHRS and YFSETQ. The CDR3 is CASSTATSGGAGETQYF. In DNA, the CDR3 is TGCGCCAGCAGCACGGCTACTAGCGGGGGGGCTGGTGAGACCCAGTACTTC.

The table lists this clonotype with many counts. The V and J genes are TRBV20-1 and TRBJ1-6, with D possibly TRBD1 on 5 matching bases. V was pared by 5 bases and J by 0 bases, with 8 bases between. The CDR3 has 14 residues. Per the germline V gene, CDR1 is DFQATT and CDR2 is SNEGSKA (reference sequence). CDR3 DNA sequence: TGCAGTGCTGGACACAGCTCCTATAATTCACCCCTCCACTTT. Translated: CSAGHSSYNSPLHF.

This clonotype was recorded a few times. The chain joins TRBV6-1 to TRBJ2-5; 9 bases fit TRBD2. The trim removed 6 bases at V and 1 base at J, leaving 0 bases unmatched. The CDR3 spans 13 residues. The germline CDR1 and CDR2 sequences are MNHNS and SASEGT. This CDR3 reads CASRRGGQETQYF. CDR3 sequence (DNA): TGTGCCAGCAGGCGGGGGGGCCAAGAGACCCAGTACTTC.

The chain's CDR3 is CSARDFRGSGNTIYF. CDR3 DNA: TGCAGTGCTAGAGATTTCAGGGGATCTGGAAACACCATATATTTT. J is TRBJ1-3 and V is TRBV20-1, with D perhaps matching TRBD1 (6 bases). The V end lost 0 bases, the J end lost 1 base, and 10 bases lay between the germline ends. This CDR3 region has 15 residues. Germline lookup yields CDR1 DFQATT and CDR2 SNEGSKA (reference sequence).

The rearrangement links TRBV5-8 to TRBJ2-7; perhaps TRBD1 as D (5 bases). V was pared by 0 bases and J by 10 bases, with 17 bases between. This CDR3 region has 14 residues. Germline CDR1 is SGHTS and CDR2 is YDEGEE. This CDR3 reads CASSLALGDSRQYV. For the CDR3, the DNA is TGTGCCAGCAGCTTGGCCCTAGGGGATTCCCGCCAGTACGTC.

This clonotype has just a few counts. Mismatch with germline at one junction end may stem from a read error. The CDR3 DNA is TGTGCCAGCAGCTTAGCGGAGGTAGCGCTCTTC. As protein: CASSLAEVALF. The chain is built from TRBV7-2 and TRBJ2-1; a possible D gene is TRBD2 (5 bases). CDR3 length equals 11 residues. The germline CDR1 and CDR2 sequences are SGHTA and FQGNSA.

This clonotype showed up just a few times. This rearrangement joins TRBV5-1 to TRBJ2-2, with 8 bases identical to TRBD1. There are 16 residues in the CDR3. J lost 1 base, V lost 4 bases, and 6 bases had no gene match. Germline assignment: CDR1 SGHRS and CDR2 YFSETQ. DNA for the CDR3: TGCGCCAGCAGCCACACAGGGGGAAGGAACACCGGGGAGCTGTTTTTT. Protein sequence: CASSHTGGRNTGELFF.

This chain links TRBV3-1 with TRBJ2-1, with D possibly being TRBD2 (5 bases). The V end was cut by 2 bases, the J end by 4 bases, with 21 bases between. Germline CDR1 LGHDT, CDR2 YNNKEL (reference sequence). CDR3 length: 18 amino acids. DNA of the CDR3: TGTGCCAGCAGCCAATGGGCTAGCAACTTGTGGCTTTACAATGAGCAGTTCTTC. It is translated as CASSQWASNLWLYNEQFF.

This clonotype was found a few times. The chain joins TRBV5-1 to TRBJ1-6; 10 bases map to TRBD1. The V segment lost 2 bases and the J segment 10 bases; nucleotides outside the gene matches: 9. CDR3 length equals 16 residues. Germline V gives CDR1 SGHRS, CDR2 YFSETQ. CDR3 nucleotide sequence: TGCGCCAGCAGCTTCCGGACAGGGGGAACGGGGTCACCCCTCCACTTT. It codes for CASSFRTGGTGSPLHF. The variable domain in full, completed from reference TRBV5-1 and TRBJ1-6, reads KAGVTQTPRYLIKTRGQQVTLSCSPISGHRSVSWYQQTPGQGLQFLFEYFSETQRNKGNFPGRFSGRQFSNSRSEMNVSTLELGDSALYLCASSFRTGGTGSPLHFGNGTRLTVT.

The sample holds a few counts of this clonotype. The gene calls are TRBV6-1 and TRBJ2-7, with 12 bases matching TRBD1. The germline V gene has CDR1 MNHNS and CDR2 SASEGT. V trimming: 9 bases; J trimming: 4 bases; junction bases outside the gene matches: 7. This CDR3 is 14 amino acids long. Written as DNA, the CDR3 is TGTGCCAGTAACCGGGACAGGGGGCGGTACGAGCAGTACTTC. It codes for CASNRDRGRYEQYF.

A few counts support this clonotype. J is TRBJ2-1 and V is TRBV20-1; tentative D call: TRBD2 (7 bases). This CDR3 region has 15 residues. Germline CDR1 and CDR2: DFQATT and SNEGSKA (reference sequence). Trimming shortened V by 5 bases and J by 9 bases, and 23 bases separated the two germline ends. In nucleotides, the CDR3 is TGCAGTGCTCGAGGTGGCGGGGGCCCCGAGGTTGAGCAGTTCTTC. It yields the protein CSARGGGGPEVEQFF.

V usage is TRBV29-1 and J usage is TRBJ1-1; no clear D. Germline V CDR1 and CDR2: SQVTM, ANQGSEA. This CDR3 is 10 amino acids long. CDR3: CGTPNTEAFF. As DNA, the CDR3 is TGCGGAACCCCGAACACTGAAGCTTTCTTT.

V is TRBV4-3 and J is TRBJ1-2, with D possibly being TRBD1 (6 bases). Germline CDR1 reads LGHNA; CDR2 reads YSLEER. The CDR3 has 18 residues. V was shortened by 0 bases and J by 8 bases, with 25 bases between the two germline ends. The CDR3 nucleotides read TGCGCCAGCAGCCAAGACCTGAGAGGGGGAGGTCGTGTTGGAGGCTACACCTTC. Its protein product is CASSQDLRGGGRVGGYTF.

The J gene is TRBJ2-7, the V gene TRBV5-1; D remains unclear. The ends were cut back, 0 bases at V and 3 bases at J, with 7 bases in the middle. Germline-derived CDR1 and CDR2 are SGHRS and YFSETQ. The CDR3 has 13 residues. The CDR3 sequence: CASSLGDDYEQYF. In DNA, the CDR3 is TGCGCCAGCAGCTTGGGAGACGACTACGAGCAGTACTTC.

This clonotype has a single count. The chain employs TRBV5-4 and TRBJ2-1, with D tentatively TRBD2 (5 bases). V was clipped by 5 bases and J by 3 bases, with 9 bases between them. Germline CDR1 is SGHNT and CDR2 is YYREEE (reference sequence). The CDR3 sequence is 13 residues long. The CDR3 here is CASRPRDYNEQFF. The DNA for the CDR3 is TGTGCCAGCAGACCCCGGGACTACAATGAGCAGTTCTTC.

In its sample, this clonotype was seen many times. The V gene is TRBV7-2, the J gene TRBJ1-6; D ambiguous. From germline, CDR1 is SGHTA and CDR2 FQGNSA. V was pared by 1 base and J by 8 bases, with 0 bases between. CDR3 length: 11 residues. The CDR3 coding sequence is TGTGCCAGCAGCTTAGATTCACCCCTCCACTTT. Its translation is CASSLDSPLHF. The variable domain in full, completed from reference TRBV7-2 and TRBJ1-6, reads GAGVSQSPSNKVTEKGKDVELRCDPISGHTALYWYRQSLGQGLEFLIYFQGNSAPDKSGLPSDRFSAERTGGSVSTLTIQRTQQEDSAVYLCASSLDSPLHFGNGTRLTVT.

A few counts support this clonotype. As DNA, the CDR3 is TGCAGTGCTAGAGACCCTCGGGGACCAGATACGCAGTATTTT. Its translation: CSARDPRGPDTQYF. The V and J genes are TRBV20-1 and TRBJ2-3, with D possibly being TRBD1 or TRBD2 (5 bases each). The CDR3 is 14 residues long. Germline lookup yields CDR1 DFQATT and CDR2 SNEGSKA (reference sequence). The V and J ends lost 0 bases and 4 bases respectively, with 11 bases between them.

This clonotype has more than one count but fewer than ten. The genes are TRBV21-1 and TRBJ2-3. TRBV21-1 represents a pseudogene. The CDR3 runs 12 residues. The CDR3 region has the DNA TGTGCCAGCACCCCGTGGGGAGATACGCAGTATTTT. This encodes CASTPWGDTQYF.